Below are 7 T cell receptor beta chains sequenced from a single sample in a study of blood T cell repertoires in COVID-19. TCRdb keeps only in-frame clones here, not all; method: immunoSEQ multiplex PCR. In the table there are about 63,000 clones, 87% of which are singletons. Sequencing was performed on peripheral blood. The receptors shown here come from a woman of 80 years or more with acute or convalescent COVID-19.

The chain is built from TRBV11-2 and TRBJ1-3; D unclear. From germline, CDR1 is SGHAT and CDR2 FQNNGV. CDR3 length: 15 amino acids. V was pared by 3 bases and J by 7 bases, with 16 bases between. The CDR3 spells CASSFDGYRGNTIYF. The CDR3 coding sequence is TGTGCCAGCAGCTTTGACGGGTATCGAGGTAACACCATATATTTT.

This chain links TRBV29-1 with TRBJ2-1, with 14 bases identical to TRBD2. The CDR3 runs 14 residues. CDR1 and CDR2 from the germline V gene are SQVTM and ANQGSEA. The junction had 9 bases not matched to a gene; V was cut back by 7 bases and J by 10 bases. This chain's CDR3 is CSAWTSGGSREQFF. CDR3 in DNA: TGCAGCGCGTGGACTAGCGGGGGGTCGAGAGAGCAGTTCTTC.

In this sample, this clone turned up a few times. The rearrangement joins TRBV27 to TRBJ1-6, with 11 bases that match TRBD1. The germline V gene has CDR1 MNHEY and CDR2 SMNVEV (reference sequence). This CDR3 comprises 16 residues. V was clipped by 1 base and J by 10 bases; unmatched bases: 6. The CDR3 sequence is CASSLWTGGEGSPLHF. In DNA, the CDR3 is TGTGCCAGCAGTTTATGGACAGGGGGCGAGGGCTCACCCCTCCACTTT.

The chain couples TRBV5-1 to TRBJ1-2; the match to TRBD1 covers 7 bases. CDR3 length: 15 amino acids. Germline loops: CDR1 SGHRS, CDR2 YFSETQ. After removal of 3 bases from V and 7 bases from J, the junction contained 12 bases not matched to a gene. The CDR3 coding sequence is TGCGCCAGCAGCTCCCAGCGAGGGGGCAGGTTTGGCTACACCTTC. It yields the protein CASSSQRGGRFGYTF. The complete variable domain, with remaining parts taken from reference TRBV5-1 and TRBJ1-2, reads KAGVTQTPRYLIKTRGQQVTLSCSPISGHRSVSWYQQTPGQGLQFLFEYFSETQRNKGNFPGRFSGRQFSNSRSEMNVSTLELGDSALYLCASSSQRGGRFGYTFGSGTRLTVV.

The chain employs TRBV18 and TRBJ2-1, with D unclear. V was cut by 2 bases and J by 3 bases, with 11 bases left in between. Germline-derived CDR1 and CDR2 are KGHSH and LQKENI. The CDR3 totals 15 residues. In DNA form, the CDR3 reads TGTGCCAGCTCACCAGTTAACAGCTACTACAATGAGCAGTTCTTC. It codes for CASSPVNSYYNEQFF.

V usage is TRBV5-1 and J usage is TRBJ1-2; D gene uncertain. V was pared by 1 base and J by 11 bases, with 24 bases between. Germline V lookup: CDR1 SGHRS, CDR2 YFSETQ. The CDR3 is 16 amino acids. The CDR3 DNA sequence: TGCGCCAGCAGCTTGACGGGGTCCCCGGGTCTTTTGGGGTACACCTTC. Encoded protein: CASSLTGSPGLLGYTF.

DNA for the CDR3: TGTGCCAGCAGCTTAGTATCCGGCGGCCAGGGGGGCTACACCTTC. Protein sequence: CASSLVSGGQGGYTF. J is TRBJ1-2 and V is TRBV7-2; D may be TRBD1 (6 bases). The germline CDR1 and CDR2 sequences are SGHTA and FQGNSA. V lost 1 base to trimming and J lost 8 bases, with 17 bases between them. This CDR3 contains 15 residues.